The source of this T cell receptor beta chain is a study of blood T cell repertoires in COVID-19. Before being deemed recovered, Cohort 3 donors had two negative PCRs, clearance, or symptom resolution. In the source study's methods: Quantification of nucleated cells was approximated via reference gene primer amplification. Profiled with immunoSEQ multiplex PCR; TCRdb holds only in-frame clones, not every one. Clonal size and the V and J genes are those of that table, whereas D and trimming came from the DNA. The table has roughly 400,000 clones, nearly 90% seen once. Germline V gene lookup returns CDR1 MDHEN and CDR2 SYDVKM. The CDR3 sequence is 16 residues long. Trimming stripped 5 bases from V and 4 bases from J, with 18 bases between.

The sequenced sample was PBMCs or T cells enriched from blood (not recorded which). This chain connects TRBV28 to TRBJ1-5; maybe TRBD1 (5 bases). This TCR derives from a woman in her thirties who had recovered from COVID-19. The CDR3 reads CASSRPGLQENQPQHF. The CDR3 DNA reads TGTGCCAGCAGTCGTCCGGGACTCCAAGAAAATCAGCCCCAGCATTTT.